This T cell receptor beta chain was found in a study of T cell responses to AZD1222 COVID-19 vaccine. Comment on this clone: The target antigen is unknown.

Measured with immunoSEQ multiplex PCR; TCRdb has only the in-frame clones, and not every one. The sample lists roughly 150,000 clones; 80% to 90% were seen once. Pooling covered second doses at about 4 or about 12 weeks. General study results and limits: Elevations in Spike-specific TCR breadth and depth followed administration of two AZD1222 doses. Repertoires were obtained only post-peak T cell response. White British people made up most donors, females outnumbered males, and clonal diversity was possibly underestimated.

V dropped 3 bases and J dropped 5; count of bases not matched to a gene: 7. This CDR3 is 16 amino acids long. CDR1 and CDR2 from the germline V gene are SNHLY and FYNNEI. The chain combines TRBV2 with TRBJ1-4, with 9 bases aligning to TRBD1. The clonotype comes from an adult who received the AZD1222 COVID-19 vaccine. The material was peripheral blood, obtained 28 days after the second AZD1222 dose. The CDR3 DNA sequence: TGTGCCAGCAGTGACCGCCTCGGGACAGGGAATGAAAAACTGTTTTTT. Protein sequence: CASSDRLGTGNEKLFF.